This T cell receptor (beta chain) was sequenced in a study of human T cells and chemical hapten exposure. As for the study in general: After 6 days, upper back 0.01% DPC patch tests were scored. Alopecia areata, totalis or universalis affected patients, mainly female.

A single record per CDR3 protein comes from TCRdb applying MiXCR to the RACE reads. The sample lists tens of thousands of distinct CDR3 sequences, around 11% occurring once. The time point: patch test 1, 2 weeks after DPC sensitization. Treatment denoted: therapeutic diphenylcyclopropenone sensitization with weekly scalp DPC. Points from the study as a whole: Sensitizing with DPC caused no change in TCRs above 1 in 1000 frequency.

In its sample, this clonotype was seen many times. Its antigen is unknown. V gave up 5 bases and J gave up 0 bases, with 16 bases separating them. The CDR3 has 16 residues. Per the germline V gene, CDR1 is MNHEY and CDR2 is SVGEGT. The TCR originated in a woman in her forties or fifties with alopecia areata. Some clones in this sample may be carry-over from other donors' samples. Sequenced material: whole blood, taken in connection with sensitization to the hapten diphenylcyclopropenone (DPC). The chain couples TRBV6-2 or TRBV6-3 to TRBJ1-2; D possibly corresponds to TRBD1 (6 bases). This CDR3 reads CASSTSRQATNYGYTF. CDR3 sequence (DNA): TGTGCCAGCAGTACTTCTCGACAGGCCACTAACTATGGCTACACCTTC.